This entry lists 11 T cell receptor beta chains sequenced from one sample in a study of metastatic and nonmetastatic thyroid tumors. Not a single patient had been given any form of treatment at any point before undergoing thyroid surgery. TCRdb re-called the PCR reads with MiXCR. The top ten hold 3% to 4% of the sample, which has approximately 30,000 clones, less than 20% seen once. Source material: blood. These receptor sequences come from a female donor with papillary thyroid cancer or a benign thyroid nodule (not recorded which). Some clones in this sample may be carry-over from other donors' samples.

The V and J genes are TRBV12-3 or TRBV12-4 and TRBJ2-1; D is ambiguous. V was cut by 5 bases and J by 0 bases, with 8 bases left in between. The CDR3 runs 14 residues. DNA of the CDR3: TGTGCCAGCAGTGGCGGTAGCTCCTACAATGAGCAGTTCTTC. This translates into CASSGGSSYNEQFF.

This clone was counted at least ten times. The rearrangement links TRBV6-1 to TRBJ2-3; the D is unclear. Germline-derived CDR1 and CDR2 are MNHNS and SASEGT. V was shortened by 6 bases and J by 5 bases, with 18 bases between the two germline ends. The CDR3 length is 15 residues. The DNA for the CDR3 is TGTGCCAGCAGGTTGTCCGGCCGTGGTGTAGATACGCAGTATTTT. This codes for CASRLSGRGVDTQYF.

This clone was counted a few times. This sequence may be a read error, since a much larger clone differs from it by one base. Other nucleotide sequences from this sample produce the same CDR3. The chain links TRBV7-9 to TRBJ1-5; TRBD1 is a possible D gene (5 bases). This CDR3 has 14 residues. The germline V gene has CDR1 SEHNR and CDR2 FQNEAQ (reference sequence). Trimming stripped 5 bases from V and 6 bases from J, with 14 bases between. Here the CDR3 reads CASSPTGEPQPQHF. Here the CDR3 DNA reads TGTGCCAGCAGCCCTACAGGAGAGCCTCAGCCCCAGCATTTT.

In its sample, this clone was seen many times. CDR3 sequence: CASSFLGTANEKLFF. The CDR3 nucleotides read TGTGCCAGCAGTTTCCTGGGGACAGCTAATGAAAAACTGTTTTTT. The rearrangement joins TRBV6-5 to TRBJ1-4; 7 bases line up with TRBD1. Germline trimming cut 4 bases from V and 3 bases from J; bases unmatched to any gene: 5. The germline V gene encodes CDR1 MNHEY and CDR2 SVGAGI. The CDR3 covers 15 residues.

This clone has just a few counts. This may be a read error, as it is one base from a much larger clone. This sequence joins TRBV28 and TRBJ2-7; D is unclear. CDR1 and CDR2 (germline): MDHEN, SYDVKM. V lost 8 bases and J lost 2, with 22 bases in between. CDR3 length: 16 residues. The CDR3 DNA reads as TGTGCCAGCCACGCCCCCCTGGTGACTGGCGCCTACGAGCAGTACTTC. Its protein product is CASHAPLVTGAYEQYF.

This clone occurred a few times. The chain joins TRBV6-1 to TRBJ1-1; D is undetermined. Trimming took off 6 bases at V and 4 bases at J, with 15 bases between the two ends. The CDR3 totals 14 residues. Germline CDR1 is MNHNS and CDR2 is SASEGT. This chain's CDR3 is CASSRRVGSTEAFF. CDR3 DNA: TGTGCCAGCAGCCGAAGGGTTGGGAGCACTGAAGCTTTCTTT.

This clone was picked up many times. The rearrangement links TRBV3-1 to TRBJ2-1; 14 bases line up with TRBD2. V was pared by 1 base and J by 6 bases, with 2 bases of the junction left unmatched. Germline V gene lookup returns CDR1 LGHDT and CDR2 YNNKEL (reference sequence). The CDR3 runs 16 residues. The CDR3 DNA reads as TGTGCCAGCAGCCAAGCGACTAGCGGGAGGGCCAATGAGCAGTTCTTC. This translates into CASSQATSGRANEQFF.

This clone was observed many times. The CDR3 region is CASSQDMTGGYNNEQFF. The CDR3 DNA reads as TGTGCCAGCAGCCAAGATATGACAGGGGGATACAACAATGAGCAGTTCTTC. The chain has TRBV3-1 and TRBJ2-1; 9 nucleotides agree with TRBD1. V shed 0 bases and J 5 bases; nucleotides not matched to a gene: 8. Germline V gives CDR1 LGHDT, CDR2 YNNKEL (reference sequence). The CDR3 is made up of 17 amino acids.

This clone was recorded many times. J is TRBJ2-1 and V is TRBV20-1; tentatively, D is TRBD2 (6 bases). Germline V gives CDR1 DFQATT, CDR2 SNEGSKA (reference sequence). The CDR3 runs 14 residues. Between the trimmed V and J ends, which lost 4 bases and 3 bases, there was a span of 13 bases. The DNA for the CDR3 is TGCAGTGCTAATGGCGGGACCCGCTACAATGAGCAGTTCTTC. This gives the protein CSANGGTRYNEQFF.

In this sample, this clone turned up many times. This is likely a read error, given that the CDR3 carries no conserved phenylalanine or tryptophan at its end. No DNA is shown, since the ends of the CDR3 on it are uncertain; the CDR3 is the one TCRdb lists. The chain couples TRBV9 to TRBJ2-7; the DNA was not used to check the table's D call, TRBD2. Germline CDR1 and CDR2: SGDLS and YYNGEE. The CDR3 totals 8 residues, both ends included. This chain's CDR3 is CASSAPAG.

This clone was counted many times. This chain uses TRBV27 with TRBJ2-1, with D possibly TRBD2 on 7 matching bases. V was cut by 2 bases and J by 10 bases, with 18 bases left in between. The length of the CDR3 is 15 residues. Germline V gene sequence: CDR1 MNHEY, CDR2 SMNVEV (reference sequence). For the CDR3, the DNA is TGTGCCAGCAGTTTAGGACTAGGGGGGATTTGGGAGCAGTTCTTC. Its protein is CASSLGLGGIWEQFF.